The entry below describes one TCR beta chain. The antigen is unknown. TRB cDNA was prepared as libraries by UMI-labeled 5' RACE. From the 5' RACE reads, TCRdb lists one entry per CDR3 protein and no DNA. In total, the table holds 84,000 or so distinct CDR3 sequences. The authors gated naive CD8+ T cells as CD45RO-CCR7+CD27+CD95-. These data originate in a study of CXCR3-negative and CXCR3-positive naive CD8 T cells. The CDR3 has 13 residues. The V gene's germline CDR1 is LNHDA and CDR2 SQIVND (reference sequence). The study's findings and limits: Greater hydrophobicity was found in TRB CDR3s of CXCR3-positive naive cells than of CXCR3-negative naive cells.

V and J are TRBV19 and TRBJ2-5; TCRdb's D gene call, TRBD1, goes unchecked for lack of DNA. This clonotype was obtained from a human donor in good health. Some clones in this sample may be carry-over from other donors' samples. Specimen: naive CXCR3+ CD8+ T cells from blood. The subset: CD45RO-CCR7+CD27+CD95- naive CD8+ T cells expressing CXCR3 (TNR3+). This CDR3 is CASTDGGLETQYF.